This T cell receptor beta chain was sequenced for a study of cytomegalovirus exposure and HLA in healthy donors. PCR used 60 Vbeta primers and 13 Jbeta primers. Libraries were prepared by immunoSEQ multiplex PCR; TCRdb keeps only in-frame clonotypes and omits some of them. The sample has 220,000 or so clones. The V segment lost 4 bases and the J segment 5 bases; nucleotides outside the gene matches: 17. Per the germline V gene, CDR1 is SGDLS and CDR2 is YYNGEE. The CDR3 has 17 residues. The specimen sequenced was PBMCs. The receptor comes from a girl aged 2 to 9 in good health and CMV-seropositive. V usage is TRBV9 and J usage is TRBJ1-2; TRBD1 aligns across 7 bases. This CDR3 reads CASSLKTGIGAGYGYTF. In nucleotides, the CDR3 is TGTGCCAGCAGCCTAAAGACAGGGATAGGAGCAGGATATGGCTACACCTTC.